The T cell receptor beta chain described here comes from a study of cytomegalovirus exposure and HLA in healthy donors. This CDR3 has 14 residues. Germline V gene data show CDR1 as MNHEY and CDR2 as SMNVEV (reference sequence). V was trimmed by 2 bases and J by 11 bases, leaving 17 bases between them. Broader study findings: Cytomegalovirus-associated TCR beta chains were listed, numbering over 150. As confirmed in vitro, three CMV-associated chains were specific for CMV antigens. Some public TCRs appeared in many individuals, while most sequences were rare.

Notes on this clone: Its specificity is not known.

The study drew the donors from its roughly 120-subject validation cohort, separate from the 666-subject first cohort. Profiled with immunoSEQ multiplex PCR; TCRdb holds only in-frame clones, not every one. The table records some 200,000 clones, roughly 84% of them present only once. The gene calls are TRBV27 and TRBJ2-3, with D possibly matching TRBD2 (6 bases). This receptor was identified in a woman between 18 and 29 years old in good health and CMV-seropositive. Sequenced material: PBMCs. The CDR3: CASSLAVAVSEQYF. The CDR3 coding sequence is TGTGCCAGCAGTTTAGCCGTAGCGGTTTCCGAGCAGTATTTT.